The present T cell receptor (beta chain) was sequenced within a study of T cell repertoires in cytomegalovirus infection. Study in general: Newly reported HLA-C-restricted and thoroughly characterized HLA-B-restricted CMV epitopes were employed. It can be stated that public TCR beta signatures indicated CMV infection as well as a matching HLA type. General observations from the study: Predominance within the ex vivo response was attributable to HLA-C-restricted CMV-specific TCR beta clonotypes. Accumulated public TCR beta family frequency recognized individuals carrying CMV together with the relevant HLA.

V lost 6 bases and J lost 5; bases outside the gene matches: 10. Germline V lookup: CDR1 SGHTS, CDR2 YDEGEE. The CDR3 spans 14 residues. TCRdb ran MiXCR on the reads and lists one entry per CDR3 protein. The sample carries about 500,000 distinct CDR3 sequences, roughly a third recorded once. There are a few counts of this clonotype. What it recognizes is unknown. This receptor was taken from a human donor in good health (CMV status not recorded). Some clones in this sample may be carry-over from other donors' samples. The rearrangement links TRBV5-8 to TRBJ1-1, with 7 nucleotides matching TRBD1. The sample was cultured PBMCs, taken from culture after CMV antigen stimulation. DNA for the CDR3: TGTGCCAGCAATCAGGGGGATCAATGGACTGAAGCTTTCTTT. This gives the protein CASNQGDQWTEAFF.